The 24 T cell receptor beta chains given below trace back to one sample, sequenced in a study of CD8 T cells in cerebrospinal fluid in Alzheimer's disease. TCRdb re-called the 10x single-cell sequencing reads, yielding one record per CDR3 amino acid sequence without DNA. The sample totals about 1,100 distinct CDR3 sequences. Sequenced: cerebrospinal fluid. The receptors come from a human donor with mild cognitive impairment.

The chain links TRBV6-2 or TRBV6-3 to TRBJ2-7; TCRdb selects TRBD1, and the lack of DNA leaves this call unchecked. The CDR3 totals 15 residues. Germline-derived CDR1 and CDR2 are MNHEY and SVGEGT. The CDR3 sequence: CASSYVGRPPYEQYF.

By frequency, this clonotype registers medium-sized. CDR3 sequence reads: CASSWGREQYF. The chain combines TRBV11-2 with TRBJ2-7. This CDR3 is 11 amino acids long. Germline V CDR1 and CDR2: SGHAT, FQNNGV.

This clonotype shows up as medium-sized by frequency. The chain is built from TRBV4-3 and TRBJ1-3. CDR3 length equals 18 residues. Looked up from germline, CDR1 is LGHNA and CDR2 is YSLEER. This chain's CDR3 is CASSQDLGGSPSGNTIYF.

This clonotype is labeled large based on frequency. J is TRBJ2-2 and V is TRBV30; checking the TCRdb D call of TRBD2 is not possible without DNA. The CDR3 is made up of 15 amino acids. Germline-derived CDR1 and CDR2 are GTSNPN and SVGIG (reference sequence). CDR3 region: CAWIAGGQTTGELFF.

In terms of frequency, this clonotype is medium-sized. The chain couples TRBV4-3 to TRBJ2-7; checking the TCRdb D call of TRBD2 is not possible without DNA. Germline V gene lookup returns CDR1 LGHNA and CDR2 YSLEER. The CDR3 sequence is 16 residues long. CDR3 sequence reads: CASSQDWTSANYEQYF.

Frequency places this clonotype as medium-sized. The chain uses TRBV6-4 and TRBJ2-1; TCRdb names TRBD1, which stays unverified in the absence of DNA. The V gene's germline CDR1 is MRHNA and CDR2 SNTAGT. There are 14 residues in the CDR3. The chain's CDR3 is CASSDPGHHNEQFF.

Considering frequency, this clonotype is medium-sized. The chain has TRBV6-2 or TRBV6-3 and TRBJ1-2; the D call of TRBD1 rests on TCRdb alone, since no DNA is present to check it. CDR3 size: 13 residues. CDR1 and CDR2 (germline): MNHEY, SVGEGT. CDR3 sequence: CASSYSSRDGYTF.

This clonotype counts as medium-sized by frequency. The V gene is TRBV5-1, the J gene TRBJ1-4. From germline, CDR1 is SGHRS and CDR2 YFSETQ. There are 13 residues in the CDR3. The CDR3 protein is CASSLPTNEKLFF.

This clonotype is classed as medium-sized (0.01 to 0.1%) by frequency. V usage is TRBV11-1 and J usage is TRBJ1-2; TCRdb's assignment of TRBD1 cannot be checked, as there is no DNA. The V gene's germline CDR1 is SGHAT and CDR2 FQDESV (reference sequence). The CDR3 consists of 15 residues. The CDR3 sequence is CASSPDRGRTDGYTF. The full variable domain, its missing parts supplied by reference TRBV11-1 and TRBJ1-2, is EAEVAQSPRYKITEKSQAVAFWCDPISGHATLYWYRQILGQGPELLVQFQDESVVDDSQLPKDRFSAERLKGVDSTLKIQPAELGDSAMYLCASSPDRGRTDGYTFGSGTRLTVV.

This clonotype is labeled large based on frequency. V usage is TRBV12-3 or TRBV12-4 and J usage is TRBJ2-2; TCRdb designates TRBD2, a call that cannot be tested without DNA. The CDR3 covers 16 residues. CDR3 loop: CASSTLGRQPTGELFF.

By frequency, this clonotype is medium-sized. The gene calls are TRBV19 and TRBJ2-7. The CDR3 is 15 amino acids. The germline gives CDR1 LNHDA, CDR2 SQIVND (reference sequence). CDR3 sequence: CASSIDIEPTYEQYF. Combining the CDR3 with reference TRBV19 and TRBJ2-7 gives the whole variable domain DGGITQSPKYLFRKEGQNVTLSCEQNLNHDAMYWYRQDPGQGLRLIYYSQIVNDFQKGDIAEGYSVSREKKESFPLTVTSAQKNPTAFYLCASSIDIEPTYEQYFGPGTRLTVT.

In terms of frequency, this clonotype is large. The chain carries TRBV7-9 and TRBJ2-3; TCRdb selects TRBD2, and the lack of DNA leaves this call unchecked. This CDR3 comprises 16 residues. Germline CDR1 reads SEHNR; CDR2 reads FQNEAQ (reference sequence). This chain's CDR3 is CASSMGLAGVGDTQYF.

This clonotype is identified as large from frequency. This chain links TRBV7-2 with TRBJ2-3; TCRdb selects TRBD1, and the lack of DNA leaves this call unchecked. Germline lookup yields CDR1 SGHTA and CDR2 FQGNSA. The CDR3 contains 14 residues. The CDR3 spells CASSLNGGPDTQYF.

This clonotype is deemed medium-sized by its frequency. The CDR3 is CASSVEDSSPLHF. The chain combines TRBV9 with TRBJ1-6; no DNA is available, so the TRBD1 call from TCRdb remains unchecked. Germline CDR1 reads SGDLS; CDR2 reads YYNGEE. The CDR3 spans 13 residues.

Frequency places this clonotype as medium-sized. The chain joins TRBV12-3 or TRBV12-4 to TRBJ1-1; TCRdb reports TRBD1, a call that lacks DNA to check it against. CDR3 size: 14 residues. The CDR3 sequence: CASSPGPWNTEAFF.

This clonotype shows up as medium-sized by frequency. The chain uses TRBV5-1 and TRBJ1-3. This CDR3 contains 16 residues. CDR1 is SGHRS, CDR2 YFSETQ, per germline. The CDR3 loop reads CASSLDFRSVGNTIYF.

Frequency places this clonotype as medium-sized. J is TRBJ1-4 and V is TRBV30; TCRdb selects TRBD1, and the lack of DNA leaves this call unchecked. This CDR3 contains 14 residues. Germline values: CDR1 GTSNPN, CDR2 SVGIG (reference sequence). The CDR3 spells CAWSARPGDEKLFF.

Considering frequency, this clonotype is medium-sized. This chain connects TRBV7-9 to TRBJ1-3. The length of the CDR3 is 11 residues. Germline-derived CDR1 and CDR2 are SEHNR and FQNEAQ (reference sequence). The CDR3 here is CASSRGTTIYF.

Judged by frequency, this clonotype is large. The genes are TRBV20-1 and TRBJ2-7; the TCRdb D gene call, TRBD2, has no DNA to confirm it. CDR3 size: 13 residues. The V gene's germline CDR1 is DFQATT and CDR2 SNEGSKA (reference sequence). The CDR3 sequence is CSAGLAGYYEQYF.

The chain recombines TRBV20-1 with TRBJ2-3. The CDR3 totals 12 residues. Germline V lookup: CDR1 DFQATT, CDR2 SNEGSKA (reference sequence). This CDR3 is CSASLGGDTQYF.

Judged by frequency, this clonotype is hyperexpanded. J is TRBJ2-1 and V is TRBV24-1; TCRdb outputs TRBD1, but without DNA this stays unchecked. Per the germline V gene, CDR1 is KGHDR and CDR2 is SFDVKD. CDR3 length: 15 residues. CDR3 sequence reads: CATSDLGDRNNEQFF.

Frequency places this clonotype as medium-sized (0.01 to 0.1%). The rearrangement links TRBV5-4 to TRBJ2-3; TCRdb calls TRBD1, which cannot be checked without DNA. The CDR3 sequence is 15 residues long. Germline CDR1 and CDR2: SGHNT and YYREEE (reference sequence). The CDR3 region is CASSPRTGGGNTQYF. Complete variable domain (other parts from reference TRBV5-4 and TRBJ2-3): ETGVTQSPTHLIKTRGQQVTLRCSSQSGHNTVSWYQQALGQGPQFIFQYYREEENGRGNFPPRFSGLQFPNYSSELNVNALELDDSALYLCASSPRTGGGNTQYFGPGTRLTVL.

This clonotype counts as medium-sized by frequency. This chain links TRBV2 with TRBJ1-6; lacking DNA, the TRBD1 call made by TCRdb goes unchecked. This CDR3 comprises 14 residues. Germline loops: CDR1 SNHLY, CDR2 FYNNEI. The chain's CDR3 is CASSSGITNSPLHF.

This chain joins TRBV5-1 and TRBJ1-2; TCRdb proposes TRBD1, but this gene call is untestable without DNA. The CDR3 length is 16 residues. Germline CDR1 and CDR2: SGHRS and YFSETQ. This chain's CDR3 is CASSLKQGGIDYGYTF.